The T cell receptor (beta chain) under discussion was sequenced for a study of T cells in Graves' hyperthyroidism and ophthalmopathy. Germline V gives CDR1 SGHKS, CDR2 YYEKEE (reference sequence). The CDR3 contains 16 residues. The germline V and J ends were trimmed by 9 bases and 4 bases, with 23 bases remaining between them. Amplification targeted TCR beta CDR3 regions from RNA transcripts. The primer set for the first-round RT-PCR of the TCR CDR3 was HTBI. TCRdb re-derived calls from the multiplex PCR reads in MiXCR, one entry per CDR3 protein. This table has 400,000 to 550,000 distinct CDR3 sequences, around 22% appearing once.

Sequencing used blood. This chain joins TRBV5-5 and TRBJ1-5; D uncertain. This TCR was recovered from a woman aged 25 to 39 with Graves' ophthalmopathy. DNA for the CDR3: TGTGCCACCGATTCCCATCAGGCGGGGTTGAATCAGCCCCAGCATTTT. This translates into CATDSHQAGLNQPQHF.